A selection of T cell receptor beta chains follows, all from one sample in a study of T cells in Graves' hyperthyroidism and ophthalmopathy. TCRdb recomputed calls from the multiplex PCR reads with MiXCR, one row per CDR3 protein. The sample consists of about 770,000 distinct CDR3 sequences, roughly 20% of them appearing once. The sample consisted of blood. These receptors all stem from a woman between 50 and 59 years old with Graves' hyperthyroidism that later progressed to Graves' ophthalmopathy. Each CDR3 is given with its conserved first and last residue. The D gene is left open where the match is weak. Part of the rows lack a size; the others show once, few, many or a class for expanded clones.

size: NA
J: TRBJ2-1
V: TRBV6-1
D: NA
DNA: TGTGCCAGCAGTGATCGGCAGGGCATTTCCTACAATGAGCAGTTCTTC
CDR3: CASSDRQGISYNEQFF

size: many
J: TRBJ2-3
V: TRBV20-1
D: NA
DNA: TGCAGTGCTAGTGCTACTGACAGCTTTACAGATACGCAGTATTTT
CDR3: CSASATDSFTDTQYF

size: NA
J: TRBJ1-6
V: TRBV12-3/TRBV12-4
D: TRBD1
DNA: TGTGCCAGCAGCGATACAGGGGGCTCCTATAATTCACCCCTCCACTTT
CDR3: CASSDTGGSYNSPLHF

size: NA
J: TRBJ1-1
V: TRBV7-9
D: NA
DNA: TGTGCCAGCAGCGCATTGAGGGGCTCGAACACTGAAGCTTTCTTT
CDR3: CASSALRGSNTEAFF

size: few
J: TRBJ2-3
V: TRBV3-1
D: TRBD2
DNA: TGTGCCAGCAGATCACGGGGGGCAGATACGCAGTATTTT
CDR3: CASRSRGADTQYF

size: many
J: TRBJ1-3
V: TRBV2
D: TRBD1
DNA: TGTGCCAGCAAAGCCTCAGGGGGTGTTGGAAACACCATATATTTT
CDR3: CASKASGGVGNTIYF

size: NA
J: TRBJ2-5
V: TRBV5-1
D: NA
DNA: TGCGCCAGCAGCAAAACGGTGATCCAAGAGACCCAGTACTTC
CDR3: CASSKTVIQETQYF

size: few
J: TRBJ1-5
V: TRBV5-1
D: NA
DNA: TGCGCCAGCAGCCCGGAGCCTTTCGATAGCAATCAGCCCCAGCATTTT
CDR3: CASSPEPFDSNQPQHF

size: many
J: TRBJ2-1
V: TRBV12-3/TRBV12-4
D: NA
DNA: TGTGCCAGCACCGGGGCCCACAATGAGCAGTTCTTC
CDR3: CASTGAHNEQFF

size: NA
J: TRBJ1-6
V: TRBV6-1
D: TRBD1
DNA: TGTGCCAGCAGTGGACGGACAGGATGGAATTCACCCTTCCACTTT
CDR3: CASSGRTGWNSPFHF